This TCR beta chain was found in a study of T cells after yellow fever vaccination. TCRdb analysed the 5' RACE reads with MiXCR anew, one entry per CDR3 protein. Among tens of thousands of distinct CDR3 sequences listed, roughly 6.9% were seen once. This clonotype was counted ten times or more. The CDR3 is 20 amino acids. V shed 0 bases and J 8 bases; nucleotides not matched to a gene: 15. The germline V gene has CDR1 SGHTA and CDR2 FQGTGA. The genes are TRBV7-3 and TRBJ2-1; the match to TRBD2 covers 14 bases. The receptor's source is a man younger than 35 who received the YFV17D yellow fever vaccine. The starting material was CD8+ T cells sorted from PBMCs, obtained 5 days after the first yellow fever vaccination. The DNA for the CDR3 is TGTGCCAGCAGCTTAACCATGGGACTAGCGGGGGAGGGCATGGGAGATGAGCAGTTCTTC. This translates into CASSLTMGLAGEGMGDEQFF.